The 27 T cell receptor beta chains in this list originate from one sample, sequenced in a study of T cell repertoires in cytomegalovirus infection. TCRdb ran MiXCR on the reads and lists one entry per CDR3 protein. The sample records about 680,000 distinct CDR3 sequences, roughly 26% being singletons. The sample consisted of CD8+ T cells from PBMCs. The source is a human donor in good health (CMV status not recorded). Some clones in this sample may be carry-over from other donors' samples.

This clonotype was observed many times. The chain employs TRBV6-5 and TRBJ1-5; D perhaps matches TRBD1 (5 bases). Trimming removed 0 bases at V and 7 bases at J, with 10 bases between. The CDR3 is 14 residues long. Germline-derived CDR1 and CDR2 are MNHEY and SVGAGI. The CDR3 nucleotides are TGTGCCAGCAGTTACTCACAGTGGGGCCAGCCCCAGCATTTT. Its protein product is CASSYSQWGQPQHF.

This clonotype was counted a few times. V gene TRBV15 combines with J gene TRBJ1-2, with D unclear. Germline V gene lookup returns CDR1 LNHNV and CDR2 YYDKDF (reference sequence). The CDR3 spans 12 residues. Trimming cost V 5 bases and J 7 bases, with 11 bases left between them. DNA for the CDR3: TGTGCCACCAGCGCCCGAGGATCTGGCTACACCTTC. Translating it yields CATSARGSGYTF.

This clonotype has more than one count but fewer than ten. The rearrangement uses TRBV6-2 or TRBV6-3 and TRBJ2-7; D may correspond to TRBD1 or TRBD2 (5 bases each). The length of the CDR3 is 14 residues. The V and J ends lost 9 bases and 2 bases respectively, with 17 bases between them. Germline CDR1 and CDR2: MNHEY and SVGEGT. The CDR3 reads CASSRRDRPYEQYF. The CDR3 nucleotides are TGTGCCAGTTCACGCCGGGACCGACCCTACGAGCAGTACTTC.

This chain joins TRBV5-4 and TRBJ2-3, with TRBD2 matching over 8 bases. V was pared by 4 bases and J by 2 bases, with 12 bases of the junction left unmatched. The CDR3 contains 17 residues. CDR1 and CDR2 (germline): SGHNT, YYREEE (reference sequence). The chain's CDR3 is CASSPSPGGAATDTQYF. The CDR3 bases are TGTGCCAGCAGCCCTTCCCCCGGGGGGGCAGCCACAGATACGCAGTATTTT.

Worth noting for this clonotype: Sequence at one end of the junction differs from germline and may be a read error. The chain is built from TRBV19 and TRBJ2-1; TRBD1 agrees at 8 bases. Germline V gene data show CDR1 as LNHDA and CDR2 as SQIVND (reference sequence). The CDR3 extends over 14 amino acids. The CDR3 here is CVSTPGQGGYEQFF. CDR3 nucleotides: TGTGTCAGTACCCCCGGACAGGGAGGATATGAGCAGTTCTTC.

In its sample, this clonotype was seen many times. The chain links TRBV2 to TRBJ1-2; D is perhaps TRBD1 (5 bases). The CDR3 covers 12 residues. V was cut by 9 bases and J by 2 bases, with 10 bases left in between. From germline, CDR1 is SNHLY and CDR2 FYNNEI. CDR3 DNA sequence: TGTGCCAGTTTGGGGGAGAACTATGGCTACACCTTC. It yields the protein CASLGENYGYTF.

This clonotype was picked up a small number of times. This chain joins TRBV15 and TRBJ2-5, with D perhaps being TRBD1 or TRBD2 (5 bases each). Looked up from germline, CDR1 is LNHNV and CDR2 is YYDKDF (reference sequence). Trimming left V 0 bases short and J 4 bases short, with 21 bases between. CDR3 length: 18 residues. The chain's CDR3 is CATSRDHGLSKGRETQYF. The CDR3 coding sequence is TGTGCCACCAGCAGAGATCACGGATTGTCGAAGGGACGAGAGACCCAGTACTTC.

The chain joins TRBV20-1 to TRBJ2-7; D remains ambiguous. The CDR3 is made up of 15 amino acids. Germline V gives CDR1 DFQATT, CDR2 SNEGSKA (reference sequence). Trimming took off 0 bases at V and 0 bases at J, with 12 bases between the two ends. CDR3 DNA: TGCAGTGCTAGAGATAACAGAGGCCCCTCCTACGAGCAGTACGTC. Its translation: CSARDNRGPSYEQYV.

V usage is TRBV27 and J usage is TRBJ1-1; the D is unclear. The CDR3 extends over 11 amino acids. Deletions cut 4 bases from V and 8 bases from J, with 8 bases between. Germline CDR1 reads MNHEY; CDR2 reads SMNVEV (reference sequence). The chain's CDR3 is CASSSFWEAFF. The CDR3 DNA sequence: TGTGCCAGCAGTTCCTTTTGGGAAGCTTTCTTT.

The CDR3 DNA is TGTGCCAGCAGCCCACAGGGTTTTGATACGCAGTATTTT. Protein product: CASSPQGFDTQYF. This chain links TRBV27 with TRBJ2-3; a possible D gene is TRBD1 (6 bases). V lost 6 bases to trimming and J lost 6 bases, with 13 bases between them. Germline CDR1 reads MNHEY; CDR2 reads SMNVEV (reference sequence). This CDR3 region has 13 residues.

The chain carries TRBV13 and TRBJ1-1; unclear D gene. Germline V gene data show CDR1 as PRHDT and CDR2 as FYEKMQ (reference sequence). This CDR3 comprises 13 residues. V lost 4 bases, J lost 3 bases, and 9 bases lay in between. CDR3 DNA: TGTGCCAGCAGCTCGAAAGGGTACACTGAAGCTTTCTTT. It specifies CASSSKGYTEAFF.

In nucleotides, the CDR3 is TGCAGTGCTAGATACCCAGGGTACCTAGGCACCGGGGAGCTGTTTTTT. Translating gives CSARYPGYLGTGELFF. The V and J genes are TRBV20-1 and TRBJ2-2, with D perhaps matching TRBD1 (5 bases). This CDR3 contains 16 residues. V was pared by 2 bases and J by 4 bases, with 17 bases between. Germline values: CDR1 DFQATT, CDR2 SNEGSKA (reference sequence).

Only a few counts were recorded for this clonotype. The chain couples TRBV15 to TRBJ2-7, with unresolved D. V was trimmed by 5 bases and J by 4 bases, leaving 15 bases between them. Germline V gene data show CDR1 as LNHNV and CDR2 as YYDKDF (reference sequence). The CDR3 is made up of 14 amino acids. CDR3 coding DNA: TGTGCCACCAGCTCTTCCTTCGGGCCTTACGAGCAGTACGTC. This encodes CATSSSFGPYEQYV.

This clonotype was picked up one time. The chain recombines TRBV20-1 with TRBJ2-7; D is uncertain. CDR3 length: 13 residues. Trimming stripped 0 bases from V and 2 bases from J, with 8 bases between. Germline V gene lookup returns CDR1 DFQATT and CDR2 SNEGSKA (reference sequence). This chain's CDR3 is CSARDQEAYEQYF. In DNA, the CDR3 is TGCAGTGCTAGAGACCAGGAAGCCTACGAGCAGTACTTC.

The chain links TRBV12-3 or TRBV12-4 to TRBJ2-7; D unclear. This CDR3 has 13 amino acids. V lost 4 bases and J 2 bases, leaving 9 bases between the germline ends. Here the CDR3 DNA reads TGTGCCAGCAGTTCAGACACGACCTACGAGCAGTACTTC. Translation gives CASSSDTTYEQYF.

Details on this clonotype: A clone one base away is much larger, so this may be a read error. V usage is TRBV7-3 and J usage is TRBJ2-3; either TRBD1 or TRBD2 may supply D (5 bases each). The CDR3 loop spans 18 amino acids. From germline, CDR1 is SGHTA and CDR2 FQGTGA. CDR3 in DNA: TGTGTCAGCAGCTTAAAGGGTCGTGATTGGGGACCCACAGATACGCAGTATTTT. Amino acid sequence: CVSSLKGRDWGPTDTQYF.

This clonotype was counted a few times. Written as DNA, the CDR3 is TGTGCCAGCAGTTACTCCTGGGACCACCGGTTAGACAATGAGCAGTTCTTC. Protein product: CASSYSWDHRLDNEQFF. This rearrangement joins TRBV6-2 or TRBV6-3 to TRBJ2-1; D is perhaps TRBD1 or TRBD2 (5 bases each). The CDR3 contains 17 residues. Trimming removed 0 bases at V and 5 bases at J, with 17 bases between. Germline V lookup: CDR1 MNHEY, CDR2 SVGEGT.

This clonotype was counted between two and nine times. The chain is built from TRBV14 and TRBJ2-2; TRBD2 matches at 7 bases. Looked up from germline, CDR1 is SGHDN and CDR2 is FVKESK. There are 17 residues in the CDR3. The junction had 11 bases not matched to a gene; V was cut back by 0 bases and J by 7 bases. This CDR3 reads CASSQEPAGYSIGELFF. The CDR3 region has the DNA TGTGCCAGCAGCCAAGAGCCAGCGGGGTACTCCATCGGGGAGCTGTTTTTT.

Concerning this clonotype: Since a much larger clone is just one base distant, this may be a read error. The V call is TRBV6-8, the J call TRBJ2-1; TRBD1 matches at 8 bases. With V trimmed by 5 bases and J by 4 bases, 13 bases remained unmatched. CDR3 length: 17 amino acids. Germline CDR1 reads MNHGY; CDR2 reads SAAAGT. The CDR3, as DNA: TGTGCCAGCAGTAACAATTGGGCCAGGGGGCAGTACAATGAGCAGTTCTTC. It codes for CASSNNWARGQYNEQFF.

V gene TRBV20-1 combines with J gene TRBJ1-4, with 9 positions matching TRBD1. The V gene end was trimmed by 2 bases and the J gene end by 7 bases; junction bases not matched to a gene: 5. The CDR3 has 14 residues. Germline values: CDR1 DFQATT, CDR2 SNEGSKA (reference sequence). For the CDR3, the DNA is TGCAGTGCTAGACCCGGACAGGGGAGTGAAAAACTGTTTTTT. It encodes CSARPGQGSEKLFF.

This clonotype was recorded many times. CDR3 sequence reads: CASSLGTRLNYGYTF. Written as DNA, the CDR3 is TGTGCCAGCAGCTTAGGGACACGGCTTAACTATGGCTACACCTTC. The V and J genes are TRBV7-8 and TRBJ1-2, with D perhaps matching TRBD1 (5 bases). The germline gives CDR1 SGHVS, CDR2 FQNEAQ. The CDR3 is made up of 15 amino acids. The V end was cut by 1 base, the J end by 1 base, with 10 bases between.

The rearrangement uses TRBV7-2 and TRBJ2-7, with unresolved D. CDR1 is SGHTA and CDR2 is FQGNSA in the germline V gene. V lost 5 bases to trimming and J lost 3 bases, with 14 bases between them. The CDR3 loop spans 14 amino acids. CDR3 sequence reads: CASSLGRCGYEQYV. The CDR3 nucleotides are TGTGCCAGCAGCCTCGGACGATGCGGCTACGAGCAGTACGTC.

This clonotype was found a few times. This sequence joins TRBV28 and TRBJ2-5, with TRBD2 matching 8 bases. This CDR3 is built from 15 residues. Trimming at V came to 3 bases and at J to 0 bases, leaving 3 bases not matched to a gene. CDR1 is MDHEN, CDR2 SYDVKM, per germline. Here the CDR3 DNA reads TGTGCCAGCAGTTTTAGCGGGGAGAACCAAGAGACCCAGTACTTC. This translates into CASSFSGENQETQYF.

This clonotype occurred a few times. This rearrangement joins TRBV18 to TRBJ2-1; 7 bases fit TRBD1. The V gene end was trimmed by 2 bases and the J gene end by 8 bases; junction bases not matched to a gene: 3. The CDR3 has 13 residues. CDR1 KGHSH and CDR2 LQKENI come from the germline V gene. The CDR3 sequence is CASSPLTGDEQFF. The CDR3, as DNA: TGTGCCAGCTCACCATTAACAGGGGATGAGCAGTTCTTC.

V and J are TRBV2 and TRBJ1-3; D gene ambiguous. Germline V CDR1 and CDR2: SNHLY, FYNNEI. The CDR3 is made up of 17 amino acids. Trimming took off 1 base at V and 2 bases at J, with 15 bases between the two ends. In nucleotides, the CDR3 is TGTGCCAGCAGTGAAGTTTTCGCCTGGGATACTGGAAACACCATATATTTT. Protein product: CASSEVFAWDTGNTIYF.

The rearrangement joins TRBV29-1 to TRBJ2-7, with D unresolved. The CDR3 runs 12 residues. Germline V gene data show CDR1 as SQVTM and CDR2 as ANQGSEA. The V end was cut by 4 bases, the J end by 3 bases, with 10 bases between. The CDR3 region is CSVVLENYEQYV. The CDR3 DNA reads TGCAGCGTTGTGCTGGAAAACTACGAGCAGTACGTC.

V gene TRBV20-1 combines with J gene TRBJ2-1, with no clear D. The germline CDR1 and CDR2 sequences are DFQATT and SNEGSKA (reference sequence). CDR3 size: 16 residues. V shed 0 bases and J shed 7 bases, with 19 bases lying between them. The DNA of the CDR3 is TGCAGTGCTAGAGATCCCGTACAGCCCTTGGGGAATGAGCAGTTCTTC. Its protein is CSARDPVQPLGNEQFF.